Below are 32 T cell receptor beta chains sequenced from a single sample in a study of cytomegalovirus exposure and HLA in healthy donors. PCR amplification relied on 60 Vbeta primers (plus 13 Jbeta primers). Clones were sequenced by immunoSEQ multiplex PCR, and TCRdb holds only the in-frame ones, with some missing. Here the sample table reports about 74,000 clones. The sample was PBMCs. Receptors were obtained from a female donor in good health and CMV-seropositive.

J is TRBJ1-4 and V is TRBV4-1; TRBD1 is a possible D gene (6 bases). The CDR3 is 16 residues long. The germline V gene encodes CDR1 MGHRA and CDR2 YSYEKL. With 2 bases removed from V and 5 bases from J, the gap between germline ends came to 15 bases. The CDR3, as DNA: TGCGCCAGCAGCCAACCACACAGGGACCGGAATGAAAAACTGTTTTTT. Translation: CASSQPHRDRNEKLFF.

The V call is TRBV7-9, the J call TRBJ1-1, with 8 bases matching TRBD1. The germline V gene encodes CDR1 SEHNR and CDR2 FQNEAQ (reference sequence). V shed 3 bases and J 0 bases; nucleotides not matched to a gene: 6. This CDR3 comprises 16 residues. CDR3 coding DNA: TGTGCCAGCAGCTTCAGGGGGCCAAGGCTGAACACTGAAGCTTTCTTT. Its translation is CASSFRGPRLNTEAFF.

The chain combines TRBV4-3 with TRBJ2-3, with D maybe TRBD1 (6 bases). Trimming pared 0 bases from V and 2 bases from J, leaving 27 bases between. The CDR3 consists of 21 residues. Germline V gives CDR1 LGHNA, CDR2 YSLEER. Written as DNA, the CDR3 is TGCGCCAGCAGCCAAGATTGGATTGTAGCCACGACAGGACACCTCACAGATACGCAGTATTTT. Translating it yields CASSQDWIVATTGHLTDTQYF.

The chain joins TRBV4-1 to TRBJ1-2; 7 bases are a match to TRBD1. The CDR3 sequence is 14 residues long. CDR1 and CDR2 (germline): MGHRA, YSYEKL. The ends lost 4 bases at V and 6 bases at J; junction bases unmatched: 8. CDR3 nucleotide sequence: TGCGCCAGCAGCCGAGGTAGGGGGCAGAATGGCTACACCTTC. It specifies CASSRGRGQNGYTF.

The V and J genes are TRBV4-3 and TRBJ2-1, with TRBD2 matching over 9 bases. V lost 0 bases to trimming and J lost 3 bases; unmatched junction nucleotides: 6. Germline V gene sequence: CDR1 LGHNA, CDR2 YSLEER. This CDR3 comprises 17 residues. Here the CDR3 reads CASSQDPAGGYYNEQFF. CDR3 sequence (DNA): TGCGCCAGCAGCCAAGATCCAGCGGGAGGCTACTACAATGAGCAGTTCTTC.

The chain couples TRBV19 to TRBJ2-1; TRBD1 might be the D (5 bases). Germline V gene lookup returns CDR1 LNHDA and CDR2 SQIVND (reference sequence). V was clipped by 5 bases and J by 2 bases, with 13 bases between them. The CDR3 is 15 residues long. The DNA of the CDR3 is TGTGCCAGTAGTCCCGGACACAACACCTACAATGAGCAGTTCTTC. Amino acids: CASSPGHNTYNEQFF.

The CDR3 spells CASSEQGAKGELFF. DNA for the CDR3: TGTGCCAGTAGTGAACAGGGGGCTAAGGGGGAGCTGTTTTTT. The rearrangement uses TRBV19 and TRBJ2-2; 9 bases are a match to TRBD1. J lost 8 bases, V lost 5 bases, and 6 bases had no gene match. This CDR3 is built from 14 residues. The V gene's germline CDR1 is LNHDA and CDR2 SQIVND (reference sequence).

The genes are TRBV2 and TRBJ2-3; D is perhaps TRBD1 (6 bases). The CDR3 contains 13 residues. V lost 7 bases and J lost 2, with 10 bases in between. Germline lookup yields CDR1 SNHLY and CDR2 FYNNEI. CDR3 nucleotide sequence: TGTGCCAGCATGAGGGACAACACAGATACGCAGTATTTT. This encodes CASMRDNTDTQYF.

The rearrangement links TRBV4-3 to TRBJ1-2; 7 nucleotides agree with TRBD1. CDR3 length: 16 amino acids. The ends lost 3 bases at V and 4 bases at J; junction bases unmatched: 11. Germline values: CDR1 LGHNA, CDR2 YSLEER. CDR3 residues: CASSQEWTGRAYGYTF. The CDR3 DNA reads as TGCGCCAGCAGCCAGGAATGGACAGGCCGAGCCTATGGCTACACCTTC.

The chain uses TRBV4-3 and TRBJ2-5; 7 bases fit TRBD1. The CDR3 has 17 residues. Losses at the gene ends were 1 base for V and 0 bases for J; bases not matched to a gene: 8. From germline, CDR1 is LGHNA and CDR2 YSLEER. The CDR3 DNA reads TGCGCCAGCAGCCAAGCATATCGTGGGACAGACCAAGAGACCCAGTACTTC. It is translated as CASSQAYRGTDQETQYF.

The chain combines TRBV2 with TRBJ1-6, with no clear D. With 5 bases removed from V and 7 bases from J, the gap between germline ends came to 15 bases. The CDR3 has 15 amino acids. CDR1 and CDR2 (germline): SNHLY, FYNNEI. CDR3 in DNA: TGTGCCAGCAGTACCGCCGCCGGAGGGAATTCACCCCTCCACTTT. Encoded protein: CASSTAAGGNSPLHF.

This CDR3 is CASSPMLASYEQYF. CDR3 coding DNA: TGTGCCAGCAGCCCAATGCTAGCCTCCTACGAGCAGTACTTC. The genes are TRBV5-4 and TRBJ2-7, with TRBD2 as a possible D gene (5 bases). This CDR3 is 14 amino acids long. Trimming cost V 4 bases and J 0 bases, with 11 bases left between them. From germline, CDR1 is SGHNT and CDR2 YYREEE (reference sequence).

The V gene is TRBV29-1, the J gene TRBJ2-1; 14 bases are a match to TRBD2. This CDR3 has 14 amino acids. Losses at the gene ends were 6 bases for V and 4 bases for J; bases not matched to a gene: 2. The germline V gene encodes CDR1 SQVTM and CDR2 ANQGSEA. The DNA of the CDR3 is TGCAGCGTGCGACTAGCGGGAGGGTACAATGAGCAGTTCTTC. Its translation: CSVRLAGGYNEQFF.

The gene calls are TRBV4-1 and TRBJ1-1; the D gene is possibly TRBD1 (5 bases). Germline assignment: CDR1 MGHRA and CDR2 YSYEKL. This CDR3 has 14 amino acids. With 3 bases removed from V and 1 base from J, the gap between germline ends came to 9 bases. The CDR3 nucleotides read TGCGCCAGCAGCCAGACAGTCCAGAACACTGAAGCTTTCTTT. Translating it yields CASSQTVQNTEAFF.

The V and J genes are TRBV18 and TRBJ2-7; 8 nucleotides align to TRBD1. Losses at the gene ends were 6 bases for V and 6 bases for J; bases not matched to a gene: 4. The CDR3 consists of 12 residues. The germline V gene encodes CDR1 KGHSH and CDR2 LQKENI. DNA of the CDR3: TGTGCCAGCTCTCCCAGGGGGCCCGAGCAGTACTTC. It is translated as CASSPRGPEQYF.

The chain joins TRBV7-9 to TRBJ2-1; the D gene is possibly TRBD2 (5 bases). Germline CDR1 SEHNR, CDR2 FQNEAQ (reference sequence). V lost 5 bases and J 4 bases, leaving 21 bases between the germline ends. The CDR3 runs to 17 residues. The DNA for the CDR3 is TGTGCCAGCAGCGCCGGTCGAGGGTCCCCTGTATACAATGAGCAGTTCTTC. Amino acids: CASSAGRGSPVYNEQFF.

The chain couples TRBV9 to TRBJ2-1, with unresolved D. This CDR3 contains 15 residues. Germline V CDR1 and CDR2: SGDLS, YYNGEE. Trimming took 2 bases from V and 5 from J, leaving 14 bases between them. CDR3 sequence (DNA): TGTGCCAGCAGCGTCGGCCAGGCCGTAAACAATGAGCAGTTCTTC. Its protein product is CASSVGQAVNNEQFF.

This chain uses TRBV30 with TRBJ2-3, with 9 bases aligning to TRBD1. The CDR3 totals 16 residues. Germline trimming cut 3 bases from V and 0 bases from J; bases unmatched to any gene: 7. Germline-derived CDR1 and CDR2 are GTSNPN and SVGIG (reference sequence). The CDR3 region has the DNA TGTGCCTGGAGGGCAACAGGGGGCTCTAGCACAGATACGCAGTATTTT. Its protein is CAWRATGGSSTDTQYF.

This chain links TRBV6-6 with TRBJ1-1; TRBD1 might be the D (5 bases). The CDR3 runs to 16 residues. The germline CDR1 and CDR2 sequences are MNHNY and SVGAGI (reference sequence). Trimming took off 7 bases at V and 2 bases at J, with 20 bases between the two ends. The CDR3 nucleotides are TGTGCCAGCATGCCTCGAGACAGCTTTTCCAACACTGAAGCTTTCTTT. This translates into CASMPRDSFSNTEAFF.

J is TRBJ2-1 and V is TRBV19, with a weak D call TRBD2 (6 bases). The V end was cut by 6 bases, the J end by 5 bases, with 26 bases between. Looked up from germline, CDR1 is LNHDA and CDR2 is SQIVND (reference sequence). This CDR3 spans 18 amino acids. The chain's CDR3 is CASSQLPPRAGGNNEQFF. The DNA for the CDR3 is TGTGCCAGTAGCCAACTCCCCCCCCGGGCCGGGGGTAACAATGAGCAGTTCTTC.

The chain couples TRBV29-1 to TRBJ2-3; TRBD2 agrees at 7 bases. Unmatched junction bases numbered 7, after V lost 4 bases and J lost 0 bases. The CDR3 length is 15 residues. The V gene's germline CDR1 is SQVTM and CDR2 ANQGSEA. The CDR3 sequence is CSVVGTTTSTDTQYF. The CDR3, as DNA: TGCAGCGTTGTAGGGACTACAACTAGCACAGATACGCAGTATTTT.

The V gene is TRBV18, the J gene TRBJ2-3; D not resolved. The CDR3 loop spans 16 amino acids. Trimming removed 3 bases at V and 3 bases at J, with 16 bases between. Germline values: CDR1 KGHSH, CDR2 LQKENI. CDR3 amino acids: CASSPFGTSTTDTQYF. CDR3 DNA sequence: TGTGCCAGCTCACCTTTTGGTACTTCAACTACAGATACGCAGTATTTT. Full variable domain (outside the CDR3, taken from reference TRBV18 and TRBJ2-3): NAGVMQNPRHLVRRRGQEARLRCSPMKGHSHVYWYRQLPEEGLKFMVYLQKENIIDESGMPKERFSAEFPKEGPSILRIQQVVRGDSAAYFCASSPFGTSTTDTQYFGPGTRLTVL.

This chain joins TRBV5-4 and TRBJ2-1, with 8 bases matching TRBD2. This CDR3 spans 13 amino acids. Germline V gene lookup returns CDR1 SGHNT and CDR2 YYREEE (reference sequence). V lost 3 bases to trimming and J lost 5 bases; unmatched junction nucleotides: 1. The CDR3 sequence: CASSSGGDNEQFF. CDR3 DNA: TGTGCCAGCAGCTCCGGGGGGGACAATGAGCAGTTCTTC.

This sequence joins TRBV27 and TRBJ1-1, with 11 bases matching TRBD1. This CDR3 has 15 residues. The trim removed 4 bases at V and 5 bases at J, leaving 6 bases unmatched. Germline CDR1 MNHEY, CDR2 SMNVEV (reference sequence). In DNA form, the CDR3 reads TGTGCCAGCAGTTCAGGACAGGGGGCGATGACTGAAGCTTTCTTT. Its protein product is CASSSGQGAMTEAFF.

This chain uses TRBV7-6 with TRBJ1-5; D may be TRBD1 (5 bases). The CDR3 is 15 residues long. Germline V gene sequence: CDR1 SGHVS, CDR2 FNYEAQ. The V and J ends lost 0 bases and 3 bases respectively, with 9 bases between them. In DNA form, the CDR3 reads TGTGCCAGCAGCTTAGCTGTAGGGGCCAATCAGCCCCAGCATTTT. Protein product: CASSLAVGANQPQHF.

J is TRBJ1-3 and V is TRBV19, with 8 bases that match TRBD1. V trimming: 7 bases; J trimming: 0 bases; junction bases outside the gene matches: 5. Per the germline V gene, CDR1 is LNHDA and CDR2 is SQIVND (reference sequence). This CDR3 is built from 15 residues. The chain's CDR3 is CASTDRGSSGNTIYF. For the CDR3, the DNA is TGTGCCAGTACCGACAGGGGCAGCTCTGGAAACACCATATATTTT.

The V and J genes are TRBV13 and TRBJ2-2; D is ambiguous. Trimming shortened V by 4 bases and J by 11 bases, and 11 bases separated the two germline ends. The germline V gene encodes CDR1 PRHDT and CDR2 FYEKMQ (reference sequence). This CDR3 has 12 residues. The CDR3 here is CASSSNYGELFF. The CDR3 region has the DNA TGTGCCAGCAGCTCCAACTATGGTGAGCTGTTTTTT.

A word on this clone: Additional DNA sequences in this sample encode the identical CDR3. The DNA of the CDR3 is TGTGCCAGCAGCTCCTGGACAGGGGCCCAAGAGACCCAGTACTTC. It translates to CASSSWTGAQETQYF. The J gene is TRBJ2-5, the V gene TRBV6-5; TRBD1 agrees at 9 bases. The CDR3 is 15 amino acids. Germline V gene lookup returns CDR1 MNHEY and CDR2 SVGAGI. V lost 6 bases, J lost 1 base, and 6 bases stayed unmatched.

The chain is built from TRBV9 and TRBJ2-1, with 9 bases lining up with TRBD2. V lost 3 bases to trimming and J lost 1 base; unmatched junction nucleotides: 5. The CDR3 contains 16 residues. Germline CDR1 and CDR2: SGDLS and YYNGEE. CDR3 coding DNA: TGTGCCAGCAGCGCGATGGGACTAGCTTCCTACAATGAGCAGTTCTTC. Translating gives CASSAMGLASYNEQFF.

The rearrangement links TRBV2 to TRBJ1-2, with D hard to call. This CDR3 is 13 amino acids long. The germline CDR1 and CDR2 sequences are SNHLY and FYNNEI. V was pared by 7 bases and J by 6 bases, with 15 bases between. CDR3 in DNA: TGTGCCAGCAACCAACTCACGAGGAATGGCTACACCTTC. Encoded protein: CASNQLTRNGYTF. Full variable domain (outside the CDR3, taken from reference TRBV2 and TRBJ1-2): EPEVTQTPSHQVTQMGQEVILRCVPISNHLYFYWYRQILGQKVEFLVSFYNNEISEKSEIFDDQFSVERPDGSNFTLKIRSTKLEDSAMYFCASNQLTRNGYTFGSGTRLTVV.

V usage is TRBV28 and J usage is TRBJ2-7; TRBD1 matches at 8 bases. Germline assignment: CDR1 MDHEN and CDR2 SYDVKM. The trim removed 6 bases at V and 6 bases at J, leaving 13 bases unmatched. The CDR3 runs 15 residues. CDR3 in amino acids: CASRDQGTGGIEQYF. The CDR3 region has the DNA TGTGCCAGCAGGGATCAGGGGACAGGAGGAATCGAGCAGTACTTC.

This chain uses TRBV6-5 with TRBJ1-2, with D tentatively TRBD1 (5 bases). This CDR3 has 13 residues. The V end was cut by 9 bases, the J end by 7 bases, with 18 bases between. Germline CDR1 is MNHEY and CDR2 is SVGAGI. The CDR3 protein is CASRVGGKGGYTF. The CDR3 DNA follows: TGTGCCAGTCGCGTGGGGGGAAAAGGTGGCTACACCTTC.